This entry lists 15 T cell receptor beta chains sequenced from one sample in a study of T cell changes during pregnancy in multiple sclerosis. TCRdb's table, derived via immunoSEQ multiplex PCR, lists solely in-frame clones and lacks some. The sample contains about 130,000 clones, roughly 96% of which appear only once. Material: peripheral blood, obtained after pregnancy. The receptors here all came from a female donor with multiple sclerosis, enrolled in a pregnancy study.

The chain links TRBV7-3 to TRBJ2-1; 12 nucleotides align to TRBD2. Germline loops: CDR1 SGHTA, CDR2 FQGTGA. The CDR3 spans 14 residues. Trimming at V came to 5 bases and at J to 7 bases, leaving 3 bases not matched to a gene. In DNA, the CDR3 is TGTGCCAGCAGCCTAGCGGGAGGGCGAAATGAGCAGTTCTTC. Protein: CASSLAGGRNEQFF.

This clone was recorded only once. The gene calls are TRBV30 and TRBJ1-1; D is unresolved. This CDR3 region has 15 residues. Germline CDR1 is GTSNPN and CDR2 is SVGIG (reference sequence). Trimming shortened V by 0 bases and J by 3 bases, and 14 bases separated the two germline ends. The CDR3 bases are TGTGCCTGGAGTGTACGATGGGCGAGGGACACTGAAGCTTTCTTT. Protein: CAWSVRWARDTEAFF.

The chain employs TRBV6-6 and TRBJ2-1, with 13 bases matching TRBD2. CDR3 size: 16 residues. Unmatched junction bases numbered 6, after V lost 5 bases and J lost 5 bases. Germline V gives CDR1 MNHNY, CDR2 SVGAGI (reference sequence). CDR3 residues: CASSKLAGGPNNEQFF. The CDR3 nucleotides read TGTGCCAGCAGTAAACTAGCGGGAGGGCCTAACAATGAGCAGTTCTTC.

The rearrangement uses TRBV25-1 and TRBJ2-1; no reliable D call. Trimming took off 4 bases at V and 5 bases at J, with 6 bases between the two ends. From germline, CDR1 is MGHDK and CDR2 SYGVNS. This CDR3 is built from 12 residues. The CDR3 DNA reads as TGTGCCAGCAGTGGCCTAAACAATGAGCAGTTCTTC. Its protein product is CASSGLNNEQFF.

The chain has TRBV7-9 and TRBJ2-2; 7 positions match TRBD1. Germline-derived CDR1 and CDR2 are SEHNR and FQNEAQ (reference sequence). V shed 5 bases and J 5 bases; nucleotides not matched to a gene: 8. This CDR3 comprises 15 residues. The CDR3 DNA is TGTGCCAGCAGCCAGACAGGGATGGGGACCGGGGAGCTGTTTTTT. Translating gives CASSQTGMGTGELFF.

The J gene is TRBJ1-1, the V gene TRBV28; D is ambiguous. V gave up 7 bases and J gave up 6 bases, with 15 bases separating them. Germline CDR1 MDHEN, CDR2 SYDVKM. The CDR3 consists of 13 residues. For the CDR3, the DNA is TGTGCCAGCATCCCTGAGGTATGGTCTGAAGCTTTCTTT. Translating it yields CASIPEVWSEAFF. The whole variable domain, filled in from reference TRBV28 and TRBJ1-1, reads DVKVTQSSRYLVKRTGEKVFLECVQDMDHENMFWYRQDPGLGLRLIYFSYDVKMKEKGDIPEGYSVSREKKERFSLILESASTNQTSMYLCASIPEVWSEAFFGQGTRLTVV.

This clone has more than one count but fewer than ten. V and J are TRBV29-1 and TRBJ1-2; tentative D call: TRBD1 (6 bases). This CDR3 comprises 15 residues. V lost 2 bases and J 3 bases, leaving 16 bases between the germline ends. Germline loops: CDR1 SQVTM, CDR2 ANQGSEA. The CDR3 protein is CSVEQYRDRDYGYTF. In nucleotides, the CDR3 is TGCAGCGTTGAACAATACAGGGATAGGGACTATGGCTACACCTTC.

This sequence joins TRBV5-1 and TRBJ1-2; TRBD1 agrees at 7 bases. This CDR3 spans 13 amino acids. Germline-derived CDR1 and CDR2 are SGHRS and YFSETQ. The junction had 4 bases not matched to a gene; V was cut back by 4 bases and J by 4 bases. In DNA, the CDR3 is TGCGCCAGCAGCAGGGACAGCCCCTATGGCTACACCTTC. Translating gives CASSRDSPYGYTF.

The chain joins TRBV27 to TRBJ2-1; 7 nucleotides match TRBD1. V lost 8 bases, J lost 2 bases, and 6 bases stayed unmatched. This CDR3 is 14 amino acids long. Germline lookup yields CDR1 MNHEY and CDR2 SMNVEV (reference sequence). The CDR3 protein is CASSLGTAYNEQFF. The CDR3 nucleotides are TGTGCCAGCTCCCTCGGGACAGCCTACAATGAGCAGTTCTTC.

The rearrangement joins TRBV5-6 to TRBJ2-7; 11 nucleotides agree with TRBD1. The germline gives CDR1 SGHDT, CDR2 YYEEEE. V gave up 5 bases and J gave up 4 bases; unmatched junction bases: 5. This CDR3 comprises 14 residues. The CDR3 DNA is TGTGCCAGCAGAAGGACAGGGGGCAGGTACGAGCAGTACTTC. Its protein is CASRRTGGRYEQYF.

Remarks on this clone: Within the sample, other DNA sequences also encode this same CDR3. V and J are TRBV19 and TRBJ2-1, with 8 bases aligning to TRBD2. The CDR3 extends over 14 amino acids. Per the germline V gene, CDR1 is LNHDA and CDR2 is SQIVND (reference sequence). Trimming took 3 bases from V and 3 from J; bases not matched to a gene: 1. As DNA, the CDR3 is TGTGCCAGTAGTATCCTAGCGGGCTACAATGAGCAGTTCTTC. Translating it yields CASSILAGYNEQFF.

The V and J genes are TRBV7-9 and TRBJ2-5, with a possible D match to TRBD2 (5 bases). Germline V lookup: CDR1 SEHNR, CDR2 FQNEAQ (reference sequence). The CDR3 spans 13 residues. V gave up 5 bases and J gave up 7 bases, with 14 bases separating them. For the CDR3, the DNA is TGTGCCAGCAGCGCCAAACTAGGAGGGACCCAGTACTTC. It yields the protein CASSAKLGGTQYF.

The rearrangement links TRBV28 to TRBJ2-2; 7 positions match TRBD2. Germline CDR1 and CDR2: MDHEN and SYDVKM. V gave up 3 bases and J gave up 0 bases; unmatched junction bases: 1. The CDR3 length is 15 residues. The DNA for the CDR3 is TGTGCCAGCAGTTTGAGCGGGACGAACACCGGGGAGCTGTTTTTT. This translates into CASSLSGTNTGELFF.

This chain joins TRBV9 and TRBJ2-3; maybe TRBD2 (5 bases). The germline V and J ends were trimmed by 0 bases and 3 bases, with 11 bases remaining between them. Germline V gene data show CDR1 as SGDLS and CDR2 as YYNGEE. There are 15 residues in the CDR3. The CDR3 sequence is CASSVERLGTDTQYF. CDR3 in DNA: TGTGCCAGCAGCGTAGAGCGGTTGGGGACAGATACGCAGTATTTT.

This clone has ten or more counts. The chain couples TRBV28 to TRBJ1-2, with 7 bases fitting TRBD1. Germline CDR1 MDHEN, CDR2 SYDVKM. The CDR3 is 17 residues long. J lost 4 bases, V lost 4 bases, and 15 bases had no gene match. The CDR3 loop reads CASSSTRTGERSYGYTF. The CDR3 coding sequence is TGTGCCAGCAGTTCCACCCGTACAGGGGAAAGGAGCTATGGCTACACCTTC.